The 17 T cell receptor beta chains presented below share a single source sample, sequenced in a study of T-cell reconstitution after alpha-beta-depleted transplantation in children (dated by TCRdb to about 2016). The sample's treatment or condition label is to be understood as: allogeneic hematopoietic cell transplantation with graft depleted of TCRalphabeta T cells and CD19 B cells. The library was obtained by PCR. The instrument was an Illumina HiSeq 2500. To normalize quantification of the TCRbeta repertoire, the TCR libraries were built with molecular barcoding that relied on unique molecular identifiers. Clones were called with MiXCR by TCRdb after fastp trimmed the public reads at Q25, and only in-frame beta chains were retained. CDR3 protein sequences are deduplicated, and each keeps its most common genes and DNA. In all, the sample holds about 870,000 distinct CDR3 sequences, and approximately 15% of those were seen once. The ten most abundant clones make up around 5.3% of the sample.

The source material was PBMCs, mostly from graft donor cells, sampled 360 days after TCRalphabeta/CD19-depleted stem cell transplant. These receptors all stem from a male patient younger than 18 who had a stem cell transplant for acute lymphoblastic leukemia, so the T cells may come from the graft donor.

This clonotype has just a few counts. This chain links TRBV5-1 with TRBJ1-2; D is unresolved. This CDR3 is 16 amino acids long. V lost 4 bases and J 6 bases, leaving 22 bases between the germline ends. Germline V CDR1 and CDR2: SGHRS, YFSETQ. CDR3 amino acids: CASSLALEGRLNGYTF. The CDR3 region has the DNA TGCGCCAGCAGCCTGGCTCTAGAGGGCCGTCTTAATGGCTACACCTTC.

This chain uses TRBV12-3 or TRBV12-4 with TRBJ2-3; 9 nucleotides align to TRBD2. V lost 8 bases to trimming and J lost 6 bases; unmatched junction nucleotides: 6. CDR3 length: 13 amino acids. The CDR3 is CASAGGRADTQYF. The CDR3 DNA is TGTGCCAGCGCGGGGGGGAGGGCCGATACGCAGTATTTT.

V is TRBV7-8 and J is TRBJ1-2, with D possibly matching TRBD1 (5 bases). The germline V gene has CDR1 SGHVS and CDR2 FQNEAQ. Trimming stripped 5 bases from V and 3 bases from J, with 22 bases between. The CDR3 has 17 amino acids. The CDR3 region has the DNA TGTGCCAGCAGCCGACAGCGTTGGGCTCCTAGGGACTATGGCTACACCTTC. Translating gives CASSRQRWAPRDYGYTF.

V usage is TRBV6-2 or TRBV6-3 and J usage is TRBJ2-3; D could derive from TRBD1 or TRBD2 (5 bases each). CDR3 length: 17 residues. The germline CDR1 and CDR2 sequences are MNHEY and SVGEGT. Trimming took off 0 bases at V and 0 bases at J, with 13 bases between the two ends. The chain's CDR3 is CASSYSLLRDSTDTQYF. The CDR3 bases are TGTGCCAGCAGTTACTCGTTGCTTCGGGACAGCACAGATACGCAGTATTTT.

This clonotype showed up just a few times. The J gene is TRBJ2-4, the V gene TRBV25-1; D gene uncertain. Germline CDR1 and CDR2: MGHDK and SYGVNS. The CDR3 length is 14 residues. Trimming removed 2 bases at V and 6 bases at J, with 11 bases between. The chain's CDR3 is CASSERADPNIQYF. Written as DNA, the CDR3 is TGTGCCAGCAGTGAACGGGCTGACCCAAACATTCAGTACTTC. The full variable domain, rest sourced from reference TRBV25-1 and TRBJ2-4, is EADIYQTPRYLVIGTGKKITLECSQTMGHDKMYWYQQDPGMELHLIHYSYGVNSTEKGDLSSESTVSRIRTEHFPLTLESARPSHTSQYLCASSERADPNIQYFGAGTRLSVL.

The J gene is TRBJ1-3, the V gene TRBV7-9; D ambiguous. V was cut by 2 bases and J by 3 bases, with 8 bases left in between. Germline V CDR1 and CDR2: SEHNR, FQNEAQ (reference sequence). The CDR3 is 14 amino acids. CDR3 bases: TGTGCCAGCAGCTTATGGACGGATGGAAACACCATATATTTT. Translating it yields CASSLWTDGNTIYF.

CDR3 protein: CASSELGLVSYEQYF. The CDR3 DNA is TGCGCCAGCAGTGAGCTAGGACTGGTCTCCTACGAGCAGTACTTC. The chain links TRBV10-2 to TRBJ2-7, with D maybe TRBD2 (5 bases). V was cut by 2 bases and J by 0 bases, with 11 bases left in between. CDR1 WSHSY and CDR2 SAAADI come from the germline V gene. The CDR3 length is 15 residues.

Only a few counts were recorded for this clonotype. The V call is TRBV19, the J call TRBJ1-1; D is perhaps TRBD1 (5 bases). V lost 3 bases and J lost 5, with 10 bases in between. In germline, CDR1 is LNHDA, CDR2 SQIVND (reference sequence). The CDR3 consists of 13 residues. In DNA, the CDR3 is TGTGCCAGTAGTATTGGGGCTCGGACTGAAGCTTTCTTT. It codes for CASSIGARTEAFF.

This clonotype has only a few counts. For the CDR3, the DNA is TGTGCCAGCAGCCCGACCGTGACTCGGATGAGCTATGGCTACACCTTC. Residues: CASSPTVTRMSYGYTF. This rearrangement joins TRBV5-5 to TRBJ1-2, with no clear D. Germline values: CDR1 SGHKS, CDR2 YYEKEE (reference sequence). V was shortened by 4 bases and J by 4 bases, with 20 bases between the two germline ends. The CDR3 spans 16 residues.

The CDR3 DNA reads as TGTGCCAGCAGCTTAGGGGTAGCGAGCCGTTCTGGGGCCAACGTCCTGACTTTC. It translates to CASSLGVASRSGANVLTF. V gene TRBV11-1 combines with J gene TRBJ2-6, with D possibly being TRBD2 (5 bases). The germline V gene has CDR1 SGHAT and CDR2 FQDESV (reference sequence). This CDR3 contains 18 residues. V dropped 1 base and J dropped 1 base, with 14 bases sitting between them.

This clonotype was counted only a few times. CDR3 loop: CASSPSPRGRHYEQYF. DNA for the CDR3: TGCGCCAGCAGCCCCTCGCCCCGCGGGAGGCACTACGAGCAGTACTTC. The chain is built from TRBV4-1 and TRBJ2-7; 8 bases fit TRBD2. The CDR3 length is 16 residues. Germline values: CDR1 MGHRA, CDR2 YSYEKL. The V gene end was trimmed by 4 bases and the J gene end by 3 bases; junction bases not matched to a gene: 11.

This clonotype came up a few times. The rearrangement links TRBV2 to TRBJ2-3, with 14 bases aligning to TRBD2. This CDR3 comprises 16 residues. J lost 1 base, V lost 6 bases, and 3 bases had no gene match. CDR1 is SNHLY and CDR2 is FYNNEI in the germline V gene. CDR3 coding DNA: TGTGCCAGCAGCCAGGGACTAGCGGGAGGCACAGATACGCAGTATTTT. As protein: CASSQGLAGGTDTQYF.

At least ten counts were recorded for this clonotype. This sequence joins TRBV12-3 or TRBV12-4 and TRBJ2-5; D call uncertain. V lost 5 bases to trimming and J lost 7 bases, with 11 bases between them. CDR3 length equals 12 residues. Here the CDR3 reads CASSLGFRTQYF. DNA for the CDR3: TGTGCCAGCAGTCTAGGCTTTCGGACCCAGTACTTC.

The V and J genes are TRBV6-5 and TRBJ2-7; no reliable D call. V lost 0 bases, J lost 4 bases, and 16 bases lay in between. The CDR3 spans 16 residues. Germline CDR1 reads MNHEY; CDR2 reads SVGAGI. CDR3 amino acids: CASSYSRKNSRYEQYF. The CDR3 DNA sequence: TGTGCCAGCAGTTACTCGAGAAAGAACAGCCGTTACGAGCAGTACTTC.

The chain recombines TRBV5-6 with TRBJ2-5; D is possibly TRBD2 (6 bases). Trimming shortened V by 1 base and J by 5 bases, and 15 bases separated the two germline ends. The CDR3 extends over 15 amino acids. The germline V gene has CDR1 SGHDT and CDR2 YYEEEE. This CDR3 reads CASSLISAGRETQYF. As DNA, the CDR3 is TGTGCCAGCAGCTTGATTTCGGCGGGAAGGGAGACCCAGTACTTC.

This clonotype was counted at least ten times. The chain carries TRBV11-2 and TRBJ2-4, with a possible D match to TRBD1 (6 bases). The V end was cut by 5 bases, the J end by 7 bases, with 24 bases between. The V gene's germline CDR1 is SGHAT and CDR2 FQNNGV. This CDR3 has 17 amino acids. In DNA form, the CDR3 reads TGTGCCAGCAGCGCAGGACCCGGGACACGCCTTATCAACATTCAGTACTTC. The encoded protein is CASSAGPGTRLINIQYF.

The chain links TRBV7-9 to TRBJ2-7, with TRBD2 identical over 7 bases. The CDR3 has 15 amino acids. The germline V gene has CDR1 SEHNR and CDR2 FQNEAQ (reference sequence). Losses at the gene ends were 4 bases for V and 2 bases for J; bases not matched to a gene: 8. Here the CDR3 DNA reads TGTGCCAGCAGCTCCCCCGGACTAGTTACCTACGAGCAGTACTTC. It codes for CASSSPGLVTYEQYF.